Sequencing of this T cell receptor (beta chain) was carried out in a study of cytomegalovirus exposure and HLA in healthy donors. Study-wide results and limits: Further analysis, carried out later, found HLA-associated TCR beta chains more clonally expanded than equally common other chains.

The V and J ends lost 3 bases and 5 bases respectively, with 22 bases between them. This CDR3 region has 17 residues. Germline V gives CDR1 MDHEN, CDR2 SYDVKM. The count of this clone is one. The antigen is undetermined. The PCR was carried out with 60 Vbeta primers and 13 Jbeta primers. Using immunoSEQ multiplex PCR, the repertoire was profiled, and TCRdb retains in-frame clones only, with some absent. The sample records about 120,000 clones, over 60% being singletons. Sample: PBMCs. The J gene is TRBJ1-1, the V gene TRBV28, with D tentatively TRBD1 (6 bases). This TCR was sampled from a man aged 25-45 years in good health and CMV-seropositive. CDR3 DNA: TGTGCCAGCAGTTTTATGGACACCCAGGGGTTTCGGACTGAAGCTTTCTTT. Protein product: CASSFMDTQGFRTEAFF.